These 15 T cell receptor beta chains originate from one sample sequenced in a study of blood T cells in healthy people across ages. A second 7 to 11 cycle PCR used barcoded and J-beta primers. TCRdb processed the 5' RACE reads anew with MiXCR; each CDR3 protein has one entry. This table has about 1,500,000 distinct CDR3 sequences, approximately 30% appearing once. The specimen was blood. These receptors were obtained from a woman in her twenties or thirties in good health.

J is TRBJ1-2 and V is TRBV9; possible D gene TRBD1, 6 bases. The CDR3 length is 14 residues. The V and J ends lost 3 bases and 3 bases respectively, with 12 bases between them. The germline CDR1 and CDR2 sequences are SGDLS and YYNGEE. The CDR3, as DNA: TGTGCCAGCAGCGGAGGGGGATCCGACTATGGCTACACCTTC. Amino acids: CASSGGGSDYGYTF.

Comments on this clonotype: Just one base apart from a much larger clone, this may be a read error. Here the CDR3 DNA reads TGTGCCACCAGCAGCGACGACGGACAGGGCCAAGAGACCCAGTACTTC. Translated: CATSSDDGQGQETQYF. J is TRBJ2-5 and V is TRBV15; TRBD1 agrees at 8 bases. The germline V gene encodes CDR1 LNHNV and CDR2 YYDKDF (reference sequence). There are 16 residues in the CDR3. V was pared by 3 bases and J by 1 base, with 7 bases of the junction left unmatched. The entire variable domain, with the rest obtained from reference TRBV15 and TRBJ2-5, is as follows: DAMVIQNPRYQVTQFGKPVTLSCSQTLNHNVMYWYQQKSSQAPKLLFHYYDKDFNNEADTPDNFQSRRPNTSFCFLDIRSPGLGDTAMYLCATSSDDGQGQETQYFGPGTRLLVL.

This clonotype was observed a few times. The V and J genes are TRBV7-6 and TRBJ2-1, with 9 nucleotides matching TRBD1. This CDR3 comprises 17 residues. The V segment lost 4 bases and the J segment 0 bases; nucleotides outside the gene matches: 7. Per germline, CDR1 SGHVS and CDR2 FNYEAQ. The CDR3 region has the DNA TGTGCCAGCAGCTCAGTGACAGGGGGTTCCTCCTACAATGAGCAGTTCTTC. Translation: CASSSVTGGSSYNEQFF. The variable domain in full, with the rest retrieved from reference TRBV7-6 and TRBJ2-1, is GAGVSQSPRYKVTKRGQDVALRCDPISGHVSLYWYRQALGQGPEFLTYFNYEAQQDKSGLPNDRFSAERPEGSISTLTIQRTEQRDSAMYRCASSSVTGGSSYNEQFFGPGTRLTVL.

The chain uses TRBV12-3 or TRBV12-4 and TRBJ2-5; 12 bases match TRBD2. V shed 5 bases and J 0 bases; nucleotides not matched to a gene: 4. There are 16 residues in the CDR3. In DNA, the CDR3 is TGTGCCAGCAGTCCCCGACTAGCGGGGGACCAAGAGACCCAGTACTTC. It codes for CASSPRLAGDQETQYF.

Notes on this clonotype: It may be a read error: a sequence one base away is much more abundant. V gene TRBV9 combines with J gene TRBJ2-5; D is ambiguous. Germline CDR1 SGDLS, CDR2 YYNGEE. Trimming pared 0 bases from V and 2 bases from J, leaving 5 bases between. This CDR3 contains 13 residues. The CDR3 is CASSVGVQETQYF. The CDR3 nucleotides read TGTGCCAGCAGCGTAGGAGTTCAAGAGACCCAGTACTTC.

This clonotype has just one count. The DNA of the CDR3 is TGCAGTGCTGGAATAATAGGCGGCAATCAGCCCCAGCATTTT. Encoded protein: CSAGIIGGNQPQHF. The chain uses TRBV20-1 and TRBJ1-5, with D uncertain. Trimming cost V 5 bases and J 2 bases, with 13 bases left between them. This CDR3 spans 14 amino acids. Germline V gives CDR1 DFQATT, CDR2 SNEGSKA (reference sequence).

Regarding this clonotype: One junction end disagrees with the germline gene, perhaps due to a read error. This sequence joins TRBV6-1 and TRBJ1-5; D perhaps matches TRBD1 (5 bases). This CDR3 spans 14 amino acids. Germline values: CDR1 MNHNS, CDR2 SASEGT. This CDR3 is CASSVRGSNQPRHF. CDR3 coding DNA: TGTGCCAGCAGTGTTAGGGGTTCCAATCAGCCCCGGCATTTT.

In its sample, this clonotype was seen once. A junction end diverges from the germline sequence, so it may reflect a read error. This rearrangement joins TRBV3-1 to TRBJ2-1, with TRBD1 matching over 7 bases. CDR1 and CDR2 from the germline V gene are LGHDT and YNNKEL (reference sequence). The CDR3 has 14 amino acids. The CDR3 loop is CASSQRDRYNEQDF. The CDR3 nucleotides are TGTGCCAGCAGCCAACGGGACAGATACAATGAGCAGGACTTC.

This chain's CDR3 is CASSRTGLEEKLFF. The CDR3 DNA sequence: TGTGCCAGCAGCAGGACAGGGCTTGAGGAAAAACTGTTTTTT. This chain uses TRBV28 with TRBJ1-4; 8 bases fit TRBD1. This CDR3 comprises 14 residues. In germline, CDR1 is MDHEN, CDR2 SYDVKM. V shed 6 bases, J shed 8 bases, and the junction held 8 bases outside the gene matches. Filled out from reference TRBV28 and TRBJ1-4, the complete variable domain reads DVKVTQSSRYLVKRTGEKVFLECVQDMDHENMFWYRQDPGLGLRLIYFSYDVKMKEKGDIPEGYSVSREKKERFSLILESASTNQTSMYLCASSRTGLEEKLFFGSGTQLSVL.

This clonotype was seen a few times. V is TRBV30 and J is TRBJ1-2, with D tentatively TRBD1 (6 bases). Germline CDR1 reads GTSNPN; CDR2 reads SVGIG (reference sequence). V shed 0 bases and J shed 7 bases, with 12 bases lying between them. CDR3 size: 13 residues. The CDR3 DNA sequence: TGTGCCTGGAGTGTAACGGGGGGCTCTGGCTACACCTTC. Translation gives CAWSVTGGSGYTF.

The V call is TRBV28, the J call TRBJ1-5; unclear D gene. Deletions cut 3 bases from V and 5 bases from J, with 5 bases between. From germline, CDR1 is MDHEN and CDR2 SYDVKM. This CDR3 has 12 amino acids. CDR3 in amino acids: CASSFSYQPQHF. The CDR3 coding sequence is TGTGCCAGCAGTTTCTCCTATCAGCCCCAGCATTTT. Together with reference TRBV28 and TRBJ1-5, the CDR3 gives the full variable domain: DVKVTQSSRYLVKRTGEKVFLECVQDMDHENMFWYRQDPGLGLRLIYFSYDVKMKEKGDIPEGYSVSREKKERFSLILESASTNQTSMYLCASSFSYQPQHFGDGTRLSIL.

As regards this clonotype: The CDR3 does not end in the conserved phenylalanine or tryptophan, so this is likely a read error. This chain joins TRBV7-9 and TRBJ2-1, with D possibly TRBD2 on 8 matching bases. Germline V gene lookup returns CDR1 SEHNR and CDR2 FQNEAQ (reference sequence). This CDR3 is 15 amino acids long. CDR3 in amino acids: CVSSWTSRGYNEQFC. DNA for the CDR3: TGTGTCAGCAGCTGGACTAGCAGGGGGTACAATGAGCAGTTCTGC.

The chain uses TRBV12-3 or TRBV12-4 and TRBJ1-2; D is unresolved. The CDR3 sequence is 13 residues long. V dropped 3 bases and J dropped 1 base, with 6 bases sitting between them. CDR3 protein: CASSFPNNYGYTF. The CDR3 bases are TGTGCCAGCAGTTTCCCTAATAACTATGGCTACACCTTC.

The chain joins TRBV7-2 to TRBJ1-4, with 8 bases identical to TRBD1. This CDR3 has 15 amino acids. V gave up 2 bases and J gave up 7 bases; unmatched junction bases: 6. Germline V gene sequence: CDR1 SGHTA, CDR2 FQGNSA. The CDR3 sequence: CASSLRRTGSEKLFF. The CDR3 bases are TGTGCCAGCAGCTTACGCCGGACAGGGTCTGAAAAACTGTTTTTT. The whole variable domain, remainder taken from reference TRBV7-2 and TRBJ1-4, is GAGVSQSPSNKVTEKGKDVELRCDPISGHTALYWYRQSLGQGLEFLIYFQGNSAPDKSGLPSDRFSAERTGGSVSTLTIQRTQQEDSAVYLCASSLRRTGSEKLFFGSGTQLSVL.

The chain recombines TRBV18 with TRBJ2-7; tentatively, D is TRBD2 (6 bases). The germline V gene has CDR1 KGHSH and CDR2 LQKENI. This CDR3 spans 15 amino acids. V was trimmed by 2 bases and J by 0 bases, leaving 11 bases between them. CDR3 amino acids: CASSPGGESSYEQYF. The CDR3 DNA is TGTGCCAGCTCACCAGGCGGGGAAAGCTCCTACGAGCAGTACTTC. The entire variable domain, with the rest obtained from reference TRBV18 and TRBJ2-7, is as follows: NAGVMQNPRHLVRRRGQEARLRCSPMKGHSHVYWYRQLPEEGLKFMVYLQKENIIDESGMPKERFSAEFPKEGPSILRIQQVVRGDSAAYFCASSPGGESSYEQYFGPGTRLTVT.